The clone carrying this T cell receptor beta chain is a singleton in its sample. These data belong to a study of control samples from healthy donors and cancer patients. The CDR3 loop spans 16 amino acids. V shed 3 bases and J shed 5 bases, with 20 bases lying between them. The germline gives CDR1 SGHRS, CDR2 YFSETQ. Data came from immunoSEQ multiplex PCR; TCRdb stores just in-frame clones and leaves some out. The sample includes about 50,000 clones, about 95% of them seen just once. The sequencing input was blood. This receptor was obtained from a man between 25 and 39 years old in good health. The rearrangement links TRBV5-1 to TRBJ2-5; D is perhaps TRBD1 or TRBD2 (6 bases each). The CDR3 here is CASSSFPGARPETQYF. CDR3 sequence (DNA): TGCGCCAGCAGCTCTTTTCCGGGGGCTAGGCCGGAGACCCAGTACTTC.